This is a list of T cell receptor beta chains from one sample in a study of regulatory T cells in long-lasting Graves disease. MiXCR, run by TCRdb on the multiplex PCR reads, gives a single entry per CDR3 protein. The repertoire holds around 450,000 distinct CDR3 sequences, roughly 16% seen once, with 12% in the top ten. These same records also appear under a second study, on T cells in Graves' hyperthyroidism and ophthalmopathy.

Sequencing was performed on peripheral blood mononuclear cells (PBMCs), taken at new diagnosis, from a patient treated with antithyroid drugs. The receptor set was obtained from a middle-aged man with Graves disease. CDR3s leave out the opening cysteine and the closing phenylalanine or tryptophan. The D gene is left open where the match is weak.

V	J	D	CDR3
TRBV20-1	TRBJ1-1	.	SAREGGELAF
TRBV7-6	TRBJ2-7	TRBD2	ASSLASAGASLGEQY
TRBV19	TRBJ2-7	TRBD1	ASSPSSGGFDEQY
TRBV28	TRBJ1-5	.	ASRGGTAASSNQPQH
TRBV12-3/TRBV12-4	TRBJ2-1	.	ASSPLNEQF
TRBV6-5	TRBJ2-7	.	ASSYSAVSYEQY
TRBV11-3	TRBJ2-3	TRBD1	ASSLLRTGTGATDTQY
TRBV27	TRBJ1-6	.	ASSLSVAANNSPLH
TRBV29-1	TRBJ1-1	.	SVPGPDSSEAF
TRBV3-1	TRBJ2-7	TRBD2	ASSTGTSGGLD
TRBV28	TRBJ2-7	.	ASSLFPPLSSSYEQY
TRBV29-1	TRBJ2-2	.	SVEDLANTGELF
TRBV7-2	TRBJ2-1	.	ASSLGSWDHEQF
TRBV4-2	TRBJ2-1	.	ASSQENWNHEQF
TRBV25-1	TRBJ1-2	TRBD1	ASSDRGQKGYT
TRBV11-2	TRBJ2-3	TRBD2	ASSTRVGLAGTQY
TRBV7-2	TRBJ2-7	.	ASSWGHSNYEQY
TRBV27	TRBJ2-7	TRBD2	ASSLRPTLAGGNYEQY
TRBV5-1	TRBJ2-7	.	ASSSVPSRIYEQY
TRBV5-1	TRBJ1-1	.	ASSEGQWAF
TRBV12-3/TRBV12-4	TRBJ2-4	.	ASSFLGLDIQY
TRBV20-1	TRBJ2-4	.	SAPQPIAKNIQY
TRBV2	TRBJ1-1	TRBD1	ASSGQGVGNTEAF
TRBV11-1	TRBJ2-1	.	ASSLLAGEQF
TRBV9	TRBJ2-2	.	ASSVARAANTGELF
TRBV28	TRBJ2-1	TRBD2	ASSTSGSNEQF
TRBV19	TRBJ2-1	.	ASTLTLSYNEQF
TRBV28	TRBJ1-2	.	ASSPPRTSAYGYT
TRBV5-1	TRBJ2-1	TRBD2	ASSHRVGGSGSYNEQF
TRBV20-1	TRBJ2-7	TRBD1	SASRDRGREQY
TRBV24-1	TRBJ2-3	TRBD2	ATSDPSTSGAMDTQY
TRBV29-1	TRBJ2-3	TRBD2	SGRGLAGSTDTQY
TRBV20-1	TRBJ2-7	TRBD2	SVREVSYEQY
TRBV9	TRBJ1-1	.	ASSPQTAINTEAF
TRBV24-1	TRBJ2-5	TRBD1	ATSDLGQGQETQY
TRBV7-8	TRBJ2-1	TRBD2	ASSPKPREYGVEQF
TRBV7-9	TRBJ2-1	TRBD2	ASSPGLAAYSEQF
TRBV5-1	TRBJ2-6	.	ASSHREAFSGANVLT
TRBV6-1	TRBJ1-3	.	ASSEALRGDSGNTIY
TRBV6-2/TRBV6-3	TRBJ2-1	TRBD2	ASSPLTSGSIDEQF
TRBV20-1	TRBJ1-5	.	SARLGTRSNQPQH
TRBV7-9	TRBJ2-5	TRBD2	ASSLAGGRGRETQY
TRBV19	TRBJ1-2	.	ASSTPGVLYGYT
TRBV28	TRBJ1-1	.	ASSPLAGRGAF
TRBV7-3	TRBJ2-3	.	ASSLTGSSTDTQY
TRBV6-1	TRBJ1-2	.	ASKSGQGHGYT
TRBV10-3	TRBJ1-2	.	AIRGTLGGDGGYT